Below are 2 T cell receptor beta chains sequenced from a single sample in a study of CD8 T cells in Susac syndrome (dated by TCRdb to the late 2010s). Library construction relied on the immunoSEQ multiplex PCR assay. RNA was extracted using the RNeasy kit, and roughly 0.45 to 1 microgram was reverse transcribed with random hexamers. The public reads were reanalyzed by TCRdb: fastp trimming at Q25, MiXCR alignment, in-frame beta chains only. Rows are combined by CDR3 protein, so each entry shows the most common genes and DNA. In this sample the table shows approximately 180,000 distinct CDR3 sequences, 85% to 95% of which occur a single time. The biggest ten clones account for 0.099% of the sample. The source material was CD4+ T cells from PBMCs. All receptors come from a human donor with Susac syndrome.

In DNA, the CDR3 is TGTGCCAGCAGCGTAGATCCCAGGGGGGGGGAGTTCTTC. Translating it yields CASSVDPRGGEFF. V gene TRBV9 combines with J gene TRBJ2-1; D may correspond to TRBD1 or TRBD2 (7 bases each). Germline CDR1 and CDR2: SGDLS and YYNGEE. Trimming pared 0 bases from V and 14 bases from J, leaving 15 bases between. The CDR3 is 13 residues long.

The rearrangement uses TRBV20-1 and TRBJ2-7, with TRBD2 identical over 8 bases. Germline V lookup: CDR1 DFQATT, CDR2 SNEGSKA (reference sequence). The CDR3 contains 14 residues. V gave up 2 bases and J gave up 2 bases; unmatched junction bases: 5. The DNA for the CDR3 is TGCAGTGCTAGACTCAGCGGGAGAACCTACGAGCAGTACTTC. Amino acids: CSARLSGRTYEQYF.